Shown below are 10 T cell receptor beta chains from a single sample sequenced in a study of blood T cells in healthy people across ages. A J-beta primer mix and a sample-barcoded 5' primer were used in a second PCR of about 7 to 12 cycles. TCRdb redid the calling of the 5' RACE reads with MiXCR, one entry per CDR3 protein. This table has hundreds of thousands of distinct CDR3 sequences, 58% appearing once. Sequencing input: blood. These receptors all come from a man aged 60-69 years in good health.

This chain connects TRBV4-1 to TRBJ1-4, with D perhaps matching TRBD1 (5 bases). This CDR3 has 14 amino acids. Trimming removed 4 bases from V and 5 bases from J, with 11 bases in between. Looked up from germline, CDR1 is MGHRA and CDR2 is YSYEKL. CDR3 nucleotide sequence: TGCGCCAGCAGCCGGGACGGCTTAAATGAAAAACTGTTTTTT. It encodes CASSRDGLNEKLFF.

This clonotype was observed a few times. V is TRBV29-1 and J is TRBJ2-3, with TRBD2 as a possible D gene (6 bases). Germline CDR1 is SQVTM and CDR2 is ANQGSEA. Between the trimmed V and J ends, which lost 8 bases and 8 bases, there was a span of 20 bases. The CDR3 loop spans 13 amino acids. Here the CDR3 reads CSIAEGGLGTQYF. CDR3 in DNA: TGCAGCATAGCGGAGGGAGGCCTAGGTACGCAGTATTTT.

J is TRBJ2-7 and V is TRBV7-2, with D unclear. From germline, CDR1 is SGHTA and CDR2 FQGNSA. This CDR3 has 13 amino acids. Trimming took 5 bases from V and 3 from J, leaving 11 bases between them. For the CDR3, the DNA is TGTGCCAGCAGCGACCGGGTCAACTACGAGCAGTACTTC. Protein product: CASSDRVNYEQYF.

The CDR3 region is CASSQGSREQYF. The CDR3 region has the DNA TGTGCCAGCAGCCAAGGTTCTCGAGAGCAGTACTTC. The V gene is TRBV3-1, the J gene TRBJ2-7; no firm D call. Trimming stripped 1 base from V and 7 bases from J, with 8 bases between. This CDR3 is 12 amino acids long. Germline V gene sequence: CDR1 LGHDT, CDR2 YNNKEL (reference sequence).

The V and J genes are TRBV2 and TRBJ2-7, with 7 bases fitting TRBD1. The end of the DNA fits TRBJ2-5 better, so the J call may be wrong. From germline, CDR1 is SNHLY and CDR2 FYNNEI. The CDR3 sequence is 14 residues long. The CDR3 DNA follows: TGTGCCAGCATTTTCGGACAGGTTCAAGAGACCCAGTACTTC. This translates into CASIFGQVQETQYF.

The chain couples TRBV29-1 to TRBJ1-1; maybe TRBD1 (6 bases). Between the trimmed V and J ends, which lost 7 bases and 1 base, there was a span of 19 bases. Germline V gene lookup returns CDR1 SQVTM and CDR2 ANQGSEA. The CDR3 is 15 residues long. The CDR3 protein is CSGNDQGRGNTEAFF. DNA for the CDR3: TGCAGCGGGAACGACCAGGGGCGGGGGAACACTGAAGCTTTCTTT.

The rearrangement links TRBV14 to TRBJ1-2, with D perhaps TRBD1 (6 bases). Looked up from germline, CDR1 is SGHDN and CDR2 is FVKESK. The CDR3 is made up of 16 amino acids. V was trimmed by 1 base and J by 0 bases, leaving 12 bases between them. CDR3 region: CASSQGGTLANYGYTF. DNA for the CDR3: TGTGCCAGCAGCCAAGGGGGGACACTTGCTAACTATGGCTACACCTTC.

J is TRBJ1-1 and V is TRBV20-1, with 7 nucleotides matching TRBD1. V shed 5 bases and J 5 bases; nucleotides not matched to a gene: 11. The CDR3 length is 14 residues. CDR1 is DFQATT and CDR2 is SNEGSKA in the germline V gene (reference sequence). The CDR3 protein is CSAQTPRGGTEAFF. The CDR3 region has the DNA TGCAGTGCTCAAACCCCCAGGGGGGGTACTGAAGCTTTCTTT.

As to this clonotype: This may come from a read error, since a much larger clone is one base off. This sequence joins TRBV20-1 and TRBJ2-5, with TRBD2 matching over 8 bases. CDR1 DFQATT and CDR2 SNEGSKA come from the germline V gene (reference sequence). The CDR3 length is 15 residues. Losses at the gene ends were 0 bases for V and 11 bases for J; bases not matched to a gene: 14. This CDR3 reads CSARDRAGAGNEQYF. Written as DNA, the CDR3 is TGCAGTGCTAGAGATCGAGCGGGGGCTGGAAATGAGCAGTACTTC.

The chain recombines TRBV6-1 with TRBJ1-2; the match to TRBD1 covers 12 bases. Germline values: CDR1 MNHNS, CDR2 SASEGT. The CDR3 contains 14 residues. J gave up 8 bases and V 3 bases, and 4 bases lay outside the gene matches. The CDR3 nucleotides read TGTGCCAGCAGTGAGGGACAGGGGGCTTGGGGCTACACCTTC. This codes for CASSEGQGAWGYTF.